This TCR beta chain was profiled in a study of T cell responses to AZD1222 COVID-19 vaccine. Germline CDR1 reads SGHRS; CDR2 reads YFSETQ. The CDR3 has 15 amino acids. Trimming cost V 4 bases and J 1 base; bases outside gene matches: 7. In this sample, this clone turned up many times. The antigen remains undetermined. Repertoires were generated with immunoSEQ multiplex PCR, while TCRdb's copy carries only in-frame clones and drops some. The sample holds roughly 140,000 clones, 80% to 90% seen once. General observations from the study: White British donors predominated, females outnumbered males, and clonal diversity was possibly underestimated.

The V gene is TRBV5-1, the J gene TRBJ2-5, with 7 bases matching TRBD1. The sequence derives from an adult who had recovered from COVID-19. The sequences come from peripheral blood, collected after recovery from COVID-19. DNA of the CDR3: TGCGCCAGCAGCGCACCCAGGGGGACCCAAGAGACCCAGTACTTC. This encodes CASSAPRGTQETQYF. Full variable domain (outside the CDR3, taken from reference TRBV5-1 and TRBJ2-5): KAGVTQTPRYLIKTRGQQVTLSCSPISGHRSVSWYQQTPGQGLQFLFEYFSETQRNKGNFPGRFSGRQFSNSRSEMNVSTLELGDSALYLCASSAPRGTQETQYFGPGTRLLVL.